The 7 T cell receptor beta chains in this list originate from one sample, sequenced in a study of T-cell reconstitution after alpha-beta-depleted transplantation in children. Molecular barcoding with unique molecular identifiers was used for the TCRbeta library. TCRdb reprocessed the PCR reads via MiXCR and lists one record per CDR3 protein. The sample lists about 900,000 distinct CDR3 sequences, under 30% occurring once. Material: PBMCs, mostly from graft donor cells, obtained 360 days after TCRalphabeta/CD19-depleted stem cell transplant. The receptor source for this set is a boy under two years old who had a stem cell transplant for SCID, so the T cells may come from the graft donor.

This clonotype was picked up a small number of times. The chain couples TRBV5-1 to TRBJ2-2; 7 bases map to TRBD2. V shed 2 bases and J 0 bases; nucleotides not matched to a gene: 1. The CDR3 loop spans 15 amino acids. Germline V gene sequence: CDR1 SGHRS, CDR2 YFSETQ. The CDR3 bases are TGCGCCAGCAGCTTCGGGGGGTCGAACACCGGGGAGCTGTTTTTT. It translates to CASSFGGSNTGELFF.

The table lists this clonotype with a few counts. CDR3 in amino acids: CASSSFGQANTEAFF. CDR3 nucleotides: TGTGCCAGCAGTTCCTTTGGACAGGCCAACACTGAAGCTTTCTTT. The rearrangement joins TRBV28 to TRBJ1-1, with TRBD1 matching 7 bases. The J segment lost 2 bases and the V segment lost 4 bases, leaving 7 bases of the junction unmatched. CDR1 and CDR2 from the germline V gene are MDHEN and SYDVKM. The CDR3 contains 15 residues. Looking up the rest from reference TRBV28 and TRBJ1-1 gives the full variable domain: DVKVTQSSRYLVKRTGEKVFLECVQDMDHENMFWYRQDPGLGLRLIYFSYDVKMKEKGDIPEGYSVSREKKERFSLILESASTNQTSMYLCASSSFGQANTEAFFGQGTRLTVV.

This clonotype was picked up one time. The CDR3 nucleotides are TGCGCCAGCAGCCTAAAGACAGGGTTGGTAGAGACCCAGTACTTC. As protein: CASSLKTGLVETQYF. This chain joins TRBV4-1 and TRBJ2-5, with 7 bases that match TRBD1. Unmatched junction bases numbered 9, after V lost 4 bases and J lost 4 bases. In germline, CDR1 is MGHRA, CDR2 YSYEKL. The CDR3 runs 15 residues.

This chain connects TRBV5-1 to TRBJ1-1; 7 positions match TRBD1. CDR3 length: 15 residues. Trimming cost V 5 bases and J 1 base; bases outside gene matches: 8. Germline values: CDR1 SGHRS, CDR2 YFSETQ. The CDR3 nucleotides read TGCGCCAGCAGACCAGGACAGGCTTCGAACACTGAAGCTTTCTTT. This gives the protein CASRPGQASNTEAFF.

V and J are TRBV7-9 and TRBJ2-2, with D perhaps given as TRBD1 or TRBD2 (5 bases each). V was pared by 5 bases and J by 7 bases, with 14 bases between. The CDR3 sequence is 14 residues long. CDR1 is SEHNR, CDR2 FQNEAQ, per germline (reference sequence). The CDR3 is CASSAPWGYGELFF. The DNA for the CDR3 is TGTGCCAGCAGCGCACCCTGGGGGTACGGGGAGCTGTTTTTT.

Here the CDR3 DNA reads TGTGCCAGCAGCTTTCCGGGTTCCATCACAGATACGCAGTATTTT. Its translation: CASSFPGSITDTQYF. The chain uses TRBV7-9 and TRBJ2-3; D remains unclear. CDR3 length: 15 residues. The V gene lost 3 bases and the J gene lost 2 bases, with 12 bases spanning the gap. Germline-derived CDR1 and CDR2 are SEHNR and FQNEAQ (reference sequence).

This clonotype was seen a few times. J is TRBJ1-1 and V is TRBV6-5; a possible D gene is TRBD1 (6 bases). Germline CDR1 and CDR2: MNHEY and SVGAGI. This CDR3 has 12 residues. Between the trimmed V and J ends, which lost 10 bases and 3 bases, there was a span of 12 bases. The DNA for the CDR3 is TGTGCCACCAGACAGGTGGACACTGAAGCTTTCTTT. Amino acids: CATRQVDTEAFF.